This TCR beta chain originates from a study of blood T cell repertoires in COVID-19. The overall study: Samples taken during acute and convalescent COVID-19 were collected in the United States, Italy and Spain. T cells, B-cell-depleted T cells, or PBMCs supplied cDNA or gDNA.

Clones were read by immunoSEQ multiplex PCR, and TCRdb kept only the in-frame ones, dropping some. The profile shows roughly 170,000 clones, almost 85% of them singletons. This clone was seen a single time. The CDR3 sequence is 15 residues long. Trimming took off 0 bases at V and 1 base at J, with 9 bases between the two ends. CDR1 and CDR2 from the germline V gene are MGHRA and YSYEKL. The sequence came from a man between 40 and 49 years old who had recovered from COVID-19. The chain is built from TRBV4-1 and TRBJ1-1; D is unresolved. Sequenced material: peripheral blood. CDR3 region: CASSQEFSENTEAFF. The CDR3 nucleotides are TGCGCCAGCAGCCAAGAGTTTAGCGAGAACACTGAAGCTTTCTTT.